These 8 T cell receptor beta chains came from one sample sequenced in a study of response to subunit inactivated influenza vaccine. From the RT-PCR reads, TCRdb called clonotypes with MiXCR, one entry per CDR3 protein. The top ten clones hold approximately 12% of a sample with around 480,000 distinct CDR3 sequences, 9.5% to 12% of them seen once. The sample here was PBMCs from blood, taken roughly 47 days after vaccination. These receptors all stem from a man aged 50 to 59 who received an inactivated influenza vaccine.

The chain recombines TRBV29-1 with TRBJ2-7; TRBD1 agrees at 7 bases. The CDR3 has 14 amino acids. The germline V gene encodes CDR1 SQVTM and CDR2 ANQGSEA. The V gene end was trimmed by 0 bases and the J gene end by 2 bases; junction bases not matched to a gene: 4. The DNA for the CDR3 is TGCAGCGTTGAAGAGCAGGGGGAGACCTACGAGCAGTACTTC. Translating gives CSVEEQGETYEQYF.

This clonotype was seen at least ten times. The rearrangement links TRBV5-1 to TRBJ1-1; D not certain. The germline V gene encodes CDR1 SGHRS and CDR2 YFSETQ. The ends were cut back, 1 base at V and 0 bases at J, with 16 bases in the middle. CDR3 size: 17 residues. For the CDR3, the DNA is TGCGCCAGCAGCTTGTCCCGGGTAGGTGCCATGAACACTGAAGCTTTCTTT. Translating it yields CASSLSRVGAMNTEAFF.

The chain recombines TRBV29-1 with TRBJ2-3, with 7 bases matching TRBD2. The junction had 17 bases not matched to a gene; V was cut back by 4 bases and J by 4 bases. Germline CDR1 is SQVTM and CDR2 is ANQGSEA. The CDR3 is 17 amino acids. The DNA for the CDR3 is TGCAGCGTTGTCACGTTGCGGGAGTTTGGGCGCCCAGATACGCAGTATTTT. This gives the protein CSVVTLREFGRPDTQYF.

The rearrangement links TRBV9 to TRBJ1-3; D perhaps matches TRBD1 (5 bases). The CDR3 loop spans 14 amino acids. CDR1 is SGDLS, CDR2 YYNGEE, per germline. V lost 0 bases, J lost 4 bases, and 8 bases lay in between. The chain's CDR3 is CASSVETGGNTIYF. The CDR3 bases are TGTGCCAGCAGCGTAGAAACAGGAGGAAACACCATATATTTT.

This clonotype was observed a single time. The rearrangement joins TRBV4-2 to TRBJ2-2; TRBD2 agrees at 9 bases. CDR1 and CDR2 (germline): LGHNA, YNFKEQ. This CDR3 is 16 amino acids long. The V and J ends lost 1 base and 5 bases, in that order; junction bases with no gene match: 5. This CDR3 reads CASSQADSGRTGELFF. CDR3 nucleotide sequence: TGTGCCAGCAGCCAAGCGGATAGCGGGAGAACCGGGGAGCTGTTTTTT.

V usage is TRBV20-1 and J usage is TRBJ2-7; D not certain. Germline V CDR1 and CDR2: DFQATT, SNEGSKA (reference sequence). The CDR3 totals 11 residues. The V and J ends lost 3 bases and 5 bases respectively, with 8 bases between them. The CDR3 nucleotides are TGCAGTGCTAGTCAGTGGGACGAGCAGTACTTC. Residues: CSASQWDEQYF.

This chain joins TRBV20-1 and TRBJ2-1; D is unresolved. Germline loops: CDR1 DFQATT, CDR2 SNEGSKA (reference sequence). Trimming stripped 6 bases from V and 0 bases from J, with 12 bases between. The CDR3 is 14 amino acids. CDR3 DNA: TGCAGTGCGACGACTGGTAGCTCCTACAATGAGCAGTTCTTC. The encoded protein is CSATTGSSYNEQFF.

Ten or more counts support this clonotype. The chain links TRBV12-3 or TRBV12-4 to TRBJ1-4; TRBD1 is a possible D gene (6 bases). The CDR3 runs to 15 residues. Between the trimmed V and J ends, which lost 8 bases and 1 base, there was a span of 14 bases. The CDR3 DNA follows: TGTGCCAGCGGGGGCGGGGTGATAACTAATGAAAAACTGTTTTTT. It encodes CASGGGVITNEKLFF.